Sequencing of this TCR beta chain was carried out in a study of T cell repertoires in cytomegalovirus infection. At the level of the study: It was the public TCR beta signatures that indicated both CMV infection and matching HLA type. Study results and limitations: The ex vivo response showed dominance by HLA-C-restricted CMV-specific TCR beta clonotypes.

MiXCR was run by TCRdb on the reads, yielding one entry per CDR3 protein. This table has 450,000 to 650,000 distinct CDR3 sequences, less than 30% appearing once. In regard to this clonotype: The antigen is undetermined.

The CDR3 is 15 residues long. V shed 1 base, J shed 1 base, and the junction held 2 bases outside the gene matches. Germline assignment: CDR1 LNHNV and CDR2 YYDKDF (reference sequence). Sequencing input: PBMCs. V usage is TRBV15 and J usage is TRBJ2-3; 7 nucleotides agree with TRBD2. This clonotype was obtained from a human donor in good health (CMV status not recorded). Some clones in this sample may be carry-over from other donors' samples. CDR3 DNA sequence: TGTGCCACCAGCAGAGTGGGGGGGGGCACAGATACGCAGTATTTT. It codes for CATSRVGGGTDTQYF.